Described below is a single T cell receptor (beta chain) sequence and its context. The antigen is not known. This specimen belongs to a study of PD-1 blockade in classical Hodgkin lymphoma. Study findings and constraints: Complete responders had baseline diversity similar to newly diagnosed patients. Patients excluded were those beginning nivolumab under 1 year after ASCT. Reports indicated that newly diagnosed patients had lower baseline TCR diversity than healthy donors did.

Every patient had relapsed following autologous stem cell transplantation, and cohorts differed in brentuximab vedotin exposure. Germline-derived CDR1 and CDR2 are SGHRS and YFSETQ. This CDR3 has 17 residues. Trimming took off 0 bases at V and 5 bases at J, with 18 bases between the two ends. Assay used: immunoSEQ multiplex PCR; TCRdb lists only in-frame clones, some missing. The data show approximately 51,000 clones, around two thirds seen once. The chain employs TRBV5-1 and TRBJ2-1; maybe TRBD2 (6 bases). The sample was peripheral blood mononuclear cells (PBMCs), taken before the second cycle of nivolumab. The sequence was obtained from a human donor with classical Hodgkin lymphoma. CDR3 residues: CASSLELRRGSHNEQFF. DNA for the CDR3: TGCGCCAGCAGCTTGGAACTTCGGCGGGGTTCCCACAATGAGCAGTTCTTC. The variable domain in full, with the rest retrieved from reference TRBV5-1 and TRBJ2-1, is KAGVTQTPRYLIKTRGQQVTLSCSPISGHRSVSWYQQTPGQGLQFLFEYFSETQRNKGNFPGRFSGRQFSNSRSEMNVSTLELGDSALYLCASSLELRRGSHNEQFFGPGTRLTVL.